The 7 T cell receptor beta chains given below trace back to one sample, sequenced in a study of T cells in Graves' hyperthyroidism and ophthalmopathy (dated by TCRdb to between 2019 and 2020). The library relied on multiplex PCR. Sequencing was carried out with an Illumina HiSeq 2000. TCR beta CDR3 regions were amplified from RNA transcripts. For the first round of RT-PCR on the TCR CDR3, the HTBI primer set was used together with the Qiagen OneStep RT-PCR kit. Through fastp at Q25 and MiXCR, TCRdb rebuilt clones from the public reads, retaining in-frame beta chains. All rows with the same CDR3 protein become a single entry with the most common DNA and genes. For this sample the table gives around 250,000 distinct CDR3 sequences, of which about 14% were detected only once. Roughly 14% of the sample lies in the top ten. The sample taken for sequencing was blood. Source of these receptors: a woman aged 40 to 49 with Graves' hyperthyroidism that later progressed to Graves' ophthalmopathy.

The sample holds many counts of this clonotype. The V and J genes are TRBV28 and TRBJ1-6; D might be TRBD1 (5 bases). The CDR3 spans 15 residues. The ends were cut back, 6 bases at V and 6 bases at J, with 15 bases in the middle. CDR1 MDHEN and CDR2 SYDVKM come from the germline V gene. The CDR3 spells CASSRGDRGNSPLHF. As DNA, the CDR3 is TGTGCCAGCAGCCGGGGCGACCGGGGTAATTCACCCCTCCACTTT.

CDR3 coding DNA: TGTGCCAGCAGCTCCCTCGTAGGACGGGAGCAGTTCTTC. Its translation is CASSSLVGREQFF. The chain recombines TRBV5-6 with TRBJ2-1; D is uncertain. The V end lost 3 bases, the J end lost 10 bases, and 14 bases lay between the germline ends. The CDR3 is made up of 13 amino acids. From germline, CDR1 is SGHDT and CDR2 YYEEEE.

The sample holds many counts of this clonotype. The chain combines TRBV2 with TRBJ2-1; tentatively, D is TRBD2 (6 bases). Germline V CDR1 and CDR2: SNHLY, FYNNEI. Deletions cut 8 bases from V and 1 base from J, with 12 bases between. This CDR3 is 14 amino acids long. The CDR3 DNA sequence: TGTGCCAGCCGTTGGGGGACTTCCTACAATGAGCAGTTCTTC. It is translated as CASRWGTSYNEQFF.

This clonotype was observed at least ten times. The chain links TRBV20-1 to TRBJ2-7, with TRBD1 matching 10 bases. The J segment lost 3 bases and the V segment lost 6 bases, leaving 5 bases of the junction unmatched. This CDR3 spans 13 amino acids. The germline CDR1 and CDR2 sequences are DFQATT and SNEGSKA (reference sequence). Written as DNA, the CDR3 is TGCAGTGCCCCGACAGGGGGCCTCTACGAGCAGTACTTC. It is translated as CSAPTGGLYEQYF.

This clonotype was seen many times. V gene TRBV20-1 combines with J gene TRBJ2-5, with no clear D. Trimming took 3 bases from V and 5 from J, leaving 10 bases between them. The CDR3 is made up of 12 amino acids. The germline V gene has CDR1 DFQATT and CDR2 SNEGSKA (reference sequence). The CDR3 DNA follows: TGCAGTGCTAGGGCGGCGAGTGAGACCCAGTACTTC. It codes for CSARAASETQYF.

This clonotype was seen a single time. This may stem from a read error, because a much larger clone lies one nucleotide away. This chain links TRBV19 with TRBJ2-2, with D perhaps assigned TRBD1 or TRBD2 (5 bases each). Germline V gives CDR1 LNHDA, CDR2 SQIVND (reference sequence). The CDR3 has 13 amino acids. Here the CDR3 reads CPSRQRGTGELFF. In DNA form, the CDR3 reads TGTCCCAGTAGGCAGAGGGGCACCGGGGAGCTGTTTTTT.

This rearrangement joins TRBV11-3 to TRBJ2-7; TRBD1 matches 10 bases. The CDR3 totals 13 residues. The germline V gene encodes CDR1 SGHNT and CDR2 YENEEA. V was pared by 4 bases and J by 6 bases, with 3 bases of the junction left unmatched. The CDR3 bases are TGTGCCAGCAGCTCCGGGACAGGGGCCGAGCAGTACTTC. This translates into CASSSGTGAEQYF.